These T cell receptor beta chains were read from a single sample in a study of blood T cell repertoires in COVID-19. Only in-frame clones appear in the TCRdb table, and some are missing; sequencing was by immunoSEQ multiplex PCR. The sample shows approximately 440,000 clones, around 90% of them seen only once. The sample was PBMCs or T cells enriched from blood (not recorded which). The receptors derive from a man aged 18 to 35 who had recovered from COVID-19. CDR3s include the opening cysteine and the closing phenylalanine or tryptophan. D genes are given only for firm matches. Not every row has a clone size; where given, it reads once, few, many or a size class.

TRBJ2-1 NA TRBV5-6 NA TGTGCCAGCGCGTCTAGGTACAATGAGCAGTTCTTC CASASRYNEQFF
TRBJ2-2 TRBD2 TRBV4-1 NA TGCGCCAGCAGCCAAGGGTACCGATGGCGGGGGGACACCGGGGAGCTGTTTTTT CASSQGYRWRGDTGELFF
TRBJ1-1 TRBD1 TRBV19 few TGTGCCAGTAGTATCGTTCGATTTGGGACAGGGGCTACGGACACTGAAGCTTTCTTT CASSIVRFGTGATDTEAFF
TRBJ1-1 TRBD1 TRBV4-2 NA TGTGCCAGCAGCCAAGGGGGGACAGGGGACATGAACACTGAAGCTTTCTTT CASSQGGTGDMNTEAFF
TRBJ1-6 NA TRBV7-3 NA TGTGCCAGCAGCTGGGGGCACAGGGCCTATAATTCACCCCTCCACTTT CASSWGHRAYNSPLHF
TRBJ1-1 NA TRBV3-1/TRBV3-2 NA TGTGCCAGCAGCCAAGATCGGACATTGAACACTGAAGCTTTCTTT CASSQDRTLNTEAFF
TRBJ2-5 TRBD2 TRBV24-1 NA TGTGCCACCAGTAGCGGGAGCCAAGAGACCCAGTACTTC CATSSGSQETQYF
TRBJ1-4 NA TRBV2 NA TGTGCCAGCATGCACGAGATAGCAACTAATGAAAAACTGTTTTTT CASMHEIATNEKLFF
TRBJ1-2 TRBD1 TRBV28 NA TGTGCCAGCAGTCCGTGGGACAGGGAGTCCTATGGCTACACCTTC CASSPWDRESYGYTF
TRBJ1-2 NA TRBV19 NA TGTGCCAGTAATCCGGGGGTAGGTAACTATGGCTACACCTTC CASNPGVGNYGYTF
TRBJ2-1 NA TRBV13 NA TGTGCCAGCAGCCTCCGGACAGCGGGGTTCAATGAGCAGTTCTTC CASSLRTAGFNEQFF
TRBJ1-5 TRBD1 TRBV19 once TGTGCCAGTAGTATAGGCGACAGGGGCAATCAGCCCCAGCATTTT CASSIGDRGNQPQHF
TRBJ2-2 NA TRBV27 NA TGTGCCAGCAGTTTAGTCTCGCGAGCGAACACCGGGGAGCTGTTTTTT CASSLVSRANTGELFF
TRBJ2-3 TRBD1 TRBV19 NA TGTGCCAGTAGTACCCTCAGGGGGCCCACAGATACGCAGTATTTT CASSTLRGPTDTQYF
TRBJ2-3 NA TRBV28 NA NA CASSLSLRDRITDTQYF
TRBJ1-3 NA TRBV30 NA TGTGCCTGGAGGAAGGACAGCTACTCTGGAAACACCATATATTTT CAWRKDSYSGNTIYF
TRBJ1-1 TRBD1 TRBV7-8 NA TGTGCCAGCAGCTTAGTCAGGCTCCGGGACAGGGTTCGGAGCACTGAAGCTTTCTTT CASSLVRLRDRVRSTEAFF
TRBJ1-2 NA TRBV7-9 NA TGTGCCAGCAGCTTAGGGTCGGGGGTTACTAACTATGGCTACACCTTC CASSLGSGVTNYGYTF
TRBJ2-1 TRBD2 TRBV18 once TGTGCCAGCTCACCGTCGACTAGCGGGAGGTTCTTC CASSPSTSGRFF
TRBJ2-7 NA TRBV10-3 NA TGTGCCATCGGAGGGACGGATTATCAGGACTTC CAIGGTDYQDF
TRBJ2-3 TRBD2 TRBV19 NA TGTGCCAGTACCCGAGCGGGAGGGTCCCCAGATACGCAGTATTTT CASTRAGGSPDTQYF
TRBJ2-5 TRBD2 TRBV9 NA TGTGCCAGCAGCGTAGAGACTAGCCGGCAAGAGACCCAGTACTTC CASSVETSRQETQYF
TRBJ1-4 TRBD1 TRBV6-6 NA TGTGCCAGCAGACGACAGGGTAATAATGAAAAACTGTTTTTT CASRRQGNNEKLFF
TRBJ1-5 NA TRBV3-1/TRBV3-2 NA TGTGCCAGCAGCGTCCGGTCCAATCAGCCCCAGCATTTT CASSVRSNQPQHF
TRBJ2-1 TRBD2 TRBV7-3 NA TGTGCCAGCAGCTTAAGAGGGCATGGGACTAGCGGGATGAATGAGCAGTTCTTC CASSLRGHGTSGMNEQFF
TRBJ2-3 TRBD2 TRBV27 NA TGTGCCATCTCGCGTGCGTCTAGCGGGACCCCCACAGATACGCAGTATTTT CAISRASSGTPTDTQYF
TRBJ2-1 TRBD1 TRBV19 once TGTGCCAGTAGTATAGAGGGACAGGGTGACGATGAGCAGTTCTTC CASSIEGQGDDEQFF
TRBJ1-2 NA TRBV5-1 NA TGCGCCAGCAGCCCCGCTGCGAGTAACTATGGCTACACCTTC CASSPAASNYGYTF